The 30 T cell receptor beta chains given below trace back to one sample, sequenced in a study of cytomegalovirus exposure and HLA in healthy donors. PCR was performed using 60 Vbeta and 13 Jbeta primers. Only in-frame clones appear in the TCRdb table, and some are missing; sequencing was by immunoSEQ multiplex PCR. The sample contains about 65,000 clones, over 50% of which appear only once. Sequencing was performed on PBMCs. Receptors originate from a man aged 25-40 years in good health and CMV-seronegative.

The chain uses TRBV7-8 and TRBJ1-2; 8 bases are a match to TRBD1. Germline V gives CDR1 SGHVS, CDR2 FQNEAQ. This CDR3 contains 13 residues. Trimming at V came to 5 bases and at J to 5 bases, leaving 4 bases not matched to a gene. The CDR3 protein is CASSPRTGYGYTF. CDR3 bases: TGTGCCAGCAGCCCACGGACAGGGTATGGCTACACCTTC.

This chain links TRBV7-9 with TRBJ1-2; D might be TRBD1 (6 bases). The V and J ends lost 5 bases and 4 bases respectively, with 11 bases between them. Germline values: CDR1 SEHNR, CDR2 FQNEAQ (reference sequence). This CDR3 comprises 13 residues. This chain's CDR3 is CASSPRQVYGYTF. DNA for the CDR3: TGTGCCAGCAGCCCCCGACAGGTCTATGGCTACACCTTC.

This clone was counted a single time. J is TRBJ1-1 and V is TRBV28; D might be TRBD1 (5 bases). Trimming removed 3 bases from V and 11 bases from J, with 16 bases in between. This CDR3 has 13 residues. Germline V gives CDR1 MDHEN, CDR2 SYDVKM. The CDR3 DNA is TGTGCCAGCAGTTTGTACAACCCGGGGGACGCTTTCTTT. Encoded protein: CASSLYNPGDAFF.

The V and J genes are TRBV19 and TRBJ1-2; 9 nucleotides line up with TRBD1. Germline assignment: CDR1 LNHDA and CDR2 SQIVND (reference sequence). J lost 2 bases, V lost 3 bases, and 1 base had no gene match. The CDR3 length is 14 residues. This chain's CDR3 is CASSIGTGNYGYTF. The CDR3 bases are TGTGCCAGTAGTATCGGGACAGGGAACTATGGCTACACCTTC.

In DNA form, the CDR3 reads TGCGCCAGCAGCCAAGATCGAGGCAGCGTAATGAACACTGAAGCTTTCTTT. It encodes CASSQDRGSVMNTEAFF. The rearrangement links TRBV4-1 to TRBJ1-1; no clear D gene. The V gene's germline CDR1 is MGHRA and CDR2 YSYEKL. The V end lost 0 bases, the J end lost 0 bases, and 14 bases lay between the germline ends. This CDR3 spans 17 amino acids.

The rearrangement uses TRBV2 and TRBJ2-3; possible D gene TRBD1, 5 bases. Trimming left V 6 bases short and J 10 bases short, with 14 bases between. The CDR3 contains 12 residues. Germline CDR1 reads SNHLY; CDR2 reads FYNNEI. CDR3 sequence reads: CASSTDSAPQYF. Written as DNA, the CDR3 is TGTGCCAGCAGCACTGACAGTGCTCCGCAGTATTTT.

The J gene is TRBJ1-2, the V gene TRBV2, with 8 bases fitting TRBD1. The germline gives CDR1 SNHLY, CDR2 FYNNEI. The CDR3 sequence is 14 residues long. The junction had 11 bases not matched to a gene; V was cut back by 7 bases and J by 7 bases. The CDR3 DNA follows: TGTGCCAGCACCGCCCGTGACAGGGGTGGTGGCTACACCTTC. This encodes CASTARDRGGGYTF.

This chain connects TRBV5-1 to TRBJ2-3; perhaps TRBD1 as D (5 bases). The germline V gene encodes CDR1 SGHRS and CDR2 YFSETQ. V shed 4 bases and J shed 2 bases, with 11 bases lying between them. CDR3 size: 14 residues. CDR3 nucleotide sequence: TGCGCCAGCAGCGGGGCTACCCACACAGATACGCAGTATTTT. It is translated as CASSGATHTDTQYF.

V gene TRBV7-6 combines with J gene TRBJ2-1; TRBD1 is a possible D gene (5 bases). The CDR3 is made up of 15 amino acids. Germline V gene sequence: CDR1 SGHVS, CDR2 FNYEAQ. V lost 3 bases to trimming and J lost 7 bases, with 16 bases between them. The CDR3 DNA reads as TGTGCCAGCAGCTTTTATTCTGGGGCGAGGAATGAGCAGTTCTTC. The encoded protein is CASSFYSGARNEQFF.

The chain joins TRBV7-9 to TRBJ2-7; D might be TRBD1 (6 bases). Germline assignment: CDR1 SEHNR and CDR2 FQNEAQ (reference sequence). V shed 5 bases and J shed 2 bases, with 13 bases lying between them. The length of the CDR3 is 14 residues. The CDR3 protein is CASSLSWDTYEQYF. CDR3 bases: TGTGCCAGCAGCCTTTCGTGGGACACCTACGAGCAGTACTTC.

The rearrangement joins TRBV27 to TRBJ2-1, with D tentatively TRBD2 (5 bases). V was pared by 5 bases and J by 9 bases, with 8 bases between. CDR1 is MNHEY and CDR2 is SMNVEV in the germline V gene (reference sequence). The CDR3 is 11 residues long. CDR3 sequence (DNA): TGTGCCAGCAGTCGGGGATTTGAGCAGTTCTTC. Translating it yields CASSRGFEQFF.

The chain carries TRBV2 and TRBJ1-4, with D perhaps matching TRBD1 (6 bases). There are 14 residues in the CDR3. Germline V gene lookup returns CDR1 SNHLY and CDR2 FYNNEI. Trimming removed 4 bases at V and 8 bases at J, with 14 bases between. The CDR3 nucleotides are TGTGCCAGCAGTGTAATACAGGGATACGAAAAACTGTTTTTT. This codes for CASSVIQGYEKLFF.

The chain joins TRBV30 to TRBJ1-2, with 7 bases lining up with TRBD1. J was trimmed by 4 bases and V by 3 bases; bases with no gene match: 8. The CDR3 runs 14 residues. CDR1 is GTSNPN and CDR2 is SVGIG in the germline V gene (reference sequence). CDR3 DNA sequence: TGTGCCTGGAGGATAGGGGGCCTGGGCTATGGCTACACCTTC. It yields the protein CAWRIGGLGYGYTF.

The V gene is TRBV29-1, the J gene TRBJ2-7; maybe TRBD2 (5 bases). V gave up 0 bases and J gave up 0 bases, with 6 bases separating them. CDR1 is SQVTM and CDR2 is ANQGSEA in the germline V gene. The CDR3 contains 13 residues. CDR3 nucleotide sequence: TGCAGCGTTGAAGATCGGGGCTCCTACGAGCAGTACTTC. Amino acid sequence: CSVEDRGSYEQYF.

The rearrangement joins TRBV1 to TRBJ2-7; TRBD2 is taken as the D call from the table, unchecked against the DNA. TRBV1 is assigned pseudogene status. The CDR3 sequence is 19 residues long. This CDR3 is CTSSQDLGTSGGVSYEQYF. Here the CDR3 DNA reads TGCACCAGCAGCCAAGATCTCGGGACTAGCGGGGGGGTCTCCTACGAGCAGTACTTC.

The chain links TRBV28 to TRBJ2-1; weak D call: TRBD2 (6 bases). V was cut by 6 bases and J by 0 bases, with 6 bases left in between. This CDR3 comprises 13 residues. Germline CDR1 and CDR2: MDHEN and SYDVKM. DNA for the CDR3: TGTGCCAGCAGGGGGGGCTCCTACAATGAGCAGTTCTTC. Translated, it gives CASRGGSYNEQFF.

The CDR3 bases are TGTGCCAGCAGCTTAGCGGGGGGGAATGTTGAGCAGTTCTTC. Translating gives CASSLAGGNVEQFF. The V call is TRBV11-2, the J call TRBJ2-1; 8 positions match TRBD2. The length of the CDR3 is 14 residues. CDR1 and CDR2 from the germline V gene are SGHAT and FQNNGV. V was pared by 1 base and J by 9 bases, with 5 bases of the junction left unmatched.

This clone was counted between two and nine times. The V gene is TRBV7-2, the J gene TRBJ2-5; TRBD2 might be the D (7 bases). Germline CDR1 and CDR2: SGHTA and FQGNSA. The ends were cut back, 1 base at V and 7 bases at J, with 13 bases in the middle. The CDR3 is made up of 14 amino acids. CDR3 coding DNA: TGTGCCAGCAGCTTAGGAGGGGGGGCAGGGACCCAGTACTTC. This sequence encodes CASSLGGGAGTQYF.

V and J are TRBV6-1 and TRBJ1-2; 8 nucleotides agree with TRBD1. Germline trimming cut 0 bases from V and 4 bases from J; bases unmatched to any gene: 4. Germline CDR1 reads MNHNS; CDR2 reads SASEGT. CDR3 length: 15 residues. This CDR3 is CASSEAGTGGYGYTF. The CDR3 coding sequence is TGTGCCAGCAGTGAAGCGGGAACAGGGGGCTATGGCTACACCTTC.

The J gene is TRBJ2-7, the V gene TRBV7-2, with D maybe TRBD2 (6 bases). Germline V gene sequence: CDR1 SGHTA, CDR2 FQGNSA. Trimming cost V 2 bases and J 7 bases, with 24 bases left between them. The CDR3 runs to 17 residues. The CDR3 spells CASSLSGRGLSHGEQYF. The CDR3 DNA reads TGTGCCAGCAGCTTATCGGGCCGGGGACTCTCCCATGGTGAGCAGTACTTC.

This chain joins TRBV7-9 and TRBJ2-1; a possible D gene is TRBD1 (6 bases). CDR3 length equals 13 residues. CDR1 and CDR2 (germline): SEHNR, FQNEAQ (reference sequence). Trimming removed 1 base from V and 7 bases from J, with 8 bases in between. Written as DNA, the CDR3 is TGTGCCAGCAGCTTAGACAGGGCGAATGAGCAGTTCTTC. The encoded protein is CASSLDRANEQFF.

The chain combines TRBV2 with TRBJ2-7, with D hard to call. Germline values: CDR1 SNHLY, CDR2 FYNNEI. CDR3 size: 13 residues. With 7 bases removed from V and 3 bases from J, the gap between germline ends came to 13 bases. CDR3 DNA: TGTGCCAGCAATTTTGAGGTTGGCTACGAGCAGTACTTC. This encodes CASNFEVGYEQYF.

The V and J genes are TRBV7-9 and TRBJ1-2; D gene unclear. The CDR3 is made up of 14 amino acids. Germline V gene lookup returns CDR1 SEHNR and CDR2 FQNEAQ (reference sequence). With 1 base removed from V and 8 bases from J, the gap between germline ends came to 14 bases. CDR3 in amino acids: CASSLESAVGGYTF. Here the CDR3 DNA reads TGTGCCAGCAGCTTAGAGTCAGCGGTAGGGGGCTACACCTTC. The entire variable domain, with the rest obtained from reference TRBV7-9 and TRBJ1-2, is as follows: DTGVSQNPRHKITKRGQNVTFRCDPISEHNRLYWYRQTLGQGPEFLTYFQNEAQLEKSRLLSDRFSAERPKGSFSTLEIQRTEQGDSAMYLCASSLESAVGGYTFGSGTRLTVV.

This chain links TRBV10-3 with TRBJ2-3; D is perhaps TRBD2 (8 bases). The V and J ends lost 7 bases and 7 bases respectively, with 21 bases between them. This CDR3 region has 15 residues. Germline V lookup: CDR1 ENHRY, CDR2 SYGVKD. The CDR3 DNA follows: TGTGCCATCACTCCCTCAGGGGGTAGCGGGAATACGCAGTATTTT. This gives the protein CAITPSGGSGNTQYF.

V and J are TRBV4-2 and TRBJ2-1, with 8 nucleotides matching TRBD2. CDR1 is LGHNA and CDR2 is YNFKEQ in the germline V gene. The CDR3 covers 17 residues. Losses at the gene ends were 2 bases for V and 0 bases for J; bases not matched to a gene: 6. CDR3 sequence reads: CASSQHSGEGSYNEQFF. CDR3 in DNA: TGTGCCAGCAGCCAACATAGCGGGGAGGGCTCCTACAATGAGCAGTTCTTC.

The J gene is TRBJ1-6, the V gene TRBV6-5; 9 positions match TRBD1. V shed 6 bases, J shed 9 bases, and the junction held 6 bases outside the gene matches. This CDR3 is 14 amino acids long. Looked up from germline, CDR1 is MNHEY and CDR2 is SVGAGI. In DNA form, the CDR3 reads TGTGCCAGCAGACTCGGGACAGGGCGTTCACCCCTCCACTTT. It encodes CASRLGTGRSPLHF.

This rearrangement joins TRBV27 to TRBJ1-5; TRBD1 matches at 7 bases. Germline CDR1 is MNHEY and CDR2 is SMNVEV (reference sequence). The J segment lost 2 bases and the V segment lost 6 bases, leaving 7 bases of the junction unmatched. The CDR3 is 15 amino acids. In nucleotides, the CDR3 is TGTGCCAGCAGGCCCACAGGGGTCGGCAATCAGCCCCAGCATTTT. Protein sequence: CASRPTGVGNQPQHF.

The V and J genes are TRBV27 and TRBJ1-2, with 7 bases aligning to TRBD1. CDR1 and CDR2 (germline): MNHEY, SMNVEV (reference sequence). V shed 5 bases, J shed 7 bases, and the junction held 7 bases outside the gene matches. The CDR3 is made up of 13 amino acids. CDR3 in amino acids: CASSPGTALGYTF. CDR3 nucleotides: TGTGCCAGCAGTCCCGGGACAGCCCTTGGCTACACCTTC.

CDR3 in amino acids: CAISDPPGLGVEKLFF. In DNA, the CDR3 is TGTGCCATCAGTGACCCTCCCGGACTTGGGGTTGAAAAACTGTTTTTT. The rearrangement joins TRBV10-3 to TRBJ1-4; no firm D call. Trimming cost V 3 bases and J 7 bases, with 18 bases left between them. In germline, CDR1 is ENHRY, CDR2 SYGVKD. This CDR3 region has 16 residues.

This clone showed up just a few times. The CDR3 sequence is CASSGGGAVSYNSPLHF. In nucleotides, the CDR3 is TGTGCCAGCAGCGGGGGGGGAGCAGTCTCCTATAATTCACCCCTCCACTTT. V gene TRBV9 combines with J gene TRBJ1-6, with D perhaps TRBD1 (5 bases). CDR1 is SGDLS, CDR2 YYNGEE, per germline. Trimming stripped 3 bases from V and 0 bases from J, with 13 bases between. The CDR3 is made up of 17 amino acids.